A single sample is the source of the 29 T cell receptor beta chains below, sequenced in a study of shared clonotypes between healthy human individuals. TCRdb's table, derived via immunoSEQ multiplex PCR, lists solely in-frame clones and lacks some. The data hold roughly 720,000 clones, with about 92% observed a single time. Sequenced: memory CD8+ T cells from PBMCs. Subset given: CD45RO+ cells pooled with CCR7-negative TemRA cells. The receptor source for this set is a man between 18 and 29 years old in good health. Some clones in this sample may be carry-over from other donors' samples.

CDR3: CASSSGQAGNTIYF. CDR3 coding DNA: TGTGCCAGCAGCTCCGGACAAGCTGGAAACACCATATATTTT. This chain links TRBV13 with TRBJ1-3; possible D gene TRBD1, 5 bases. The CDR3 totals 14 residues. Germline V CDR1 and CDR2: PRHDT, FYEKMQ (reference sequence). The germline V and J ends were trimmed by 4 bases and 2 bases, with 9 bases remaining between them.

This chain uses TRBV11-2 with TRBJ1-2; tentative D call: TRBD1 (5 bases). The CDR3 is made up of 19 amino acids. Trimming left V 5 bases short and J 1 base short, with 26 bases between. CDR1 SGHAT and CDR2 FQNNGV come from the germline V gene. The CDR3 region is CASSPRAGSPRTNNYGYTF. CDR3 bases: TGTGCCAGCAGCCCCAGGGCAGGGAGCCCTAGAACTAATAACTATGGCTACACCTTC.

For this clone: Other DNA sequences in the same sample also yield this CDR3. V usage is TRBV28 and J usage is TRBJ2-7; TRBD1 might be the D (5 bases). The CDR3 has 15 amino acids. V lost 2 bases, J lost 3 bases, and 14 bases lay in between. Germline V gene data show CDR1 as MDHEN and CDR2 as SYDVKM. This chain's CDR3 is CASSLGQGTLYEQYF. The CDR3 DNA sequence: TGTGCCAGCAGTTTAGGGCAGGGAACCCTCTACGAGCAGTACTTC.

The chain combines TRBV15 with TRBJ1-5, with 8 bases that match TRBD1. The CDR3 loop spans 15 amino acids. The junction had 10 bases not matched to a gene; V was cut back by 5 bases and J by 7 bases. Germline V CDR1 and CDR2: LNHNV, YYDKDF (reference sequence). The CDR3 bases are TGTGCCACCAGCGCGGCAGGGGGCGAGGAACAGCCCCAGCATTTT. Amino acid sequence: CATSAAGGEEQPQHF.

The gene calls are TRBV27 and TRBJ2-1; 12 bases agree with TRBD2. CDR1 and CDR2 (germline): MNHEY, SMNVEV (reference sequence). V shed 7 bases, J shed 10 bases, and the junction held 8 bases outside the gene matches. The CDR3 is 14 amino acids. The CDR3, as DNA: TGTGCCAGCACCCGGACTAGCGGGATGCTAGAGCAGTTCTTC. This sequence encodes CASTRTSGMLEQFF.

This rearrangement joins TRBV10-2 to TRBJ2-1, with 7 bases that match TRBD1. CDR3 length: 20 amino acids. Germline CDR1 is WSHSY and CDR2 is SAAADI. J gave up 2 bases and V 0 bases, and 16 bases lay outside the gene matches. The CDR3 loop is CASSESAGGQTPGPYNEQFF. In nucleotides, the CDR3 is TGCGCCAGCAGTGAGTCCGCAGGGGGTCAAACCCCTGGCCCCTACAATGAGCAGTTCTTC.

CDR3 region: CASSQDPAGTETNEKLFF. CDR3 sequence (DNA): TGTGCCAGCAGCCAAGATCCTGCCGGGACGGAAACTAATGAAAAACTGTTTTTT. The chain has TRBV4-2 and TRBJ1-4; tentative D call: TRBD1 (5 bases). Trimming stripped 0 bases from V and 1 base from J, with 15 bases between. Germline CDR1 LGHNA, CDR2 YNFKEQ. The CDR3 contains 18 residues.

On this clone: Different DNA sequences within this sample yield the same CDR3. The chain has TRBV6-5 and TRBJ1-5; 8 bases agree with TRBD1. The CDR3 has 14 amino acids. With V trimmed by 6 bases and J by 5 bases, 6 bases remained unmatched. Germline-derived CDR1 and CDR2 are MNHEY and SVGAGI. For the CDR3, the DNA is TGTGCCAGCAGACCGCGGACAGGGCATCAGCCCCAGCATTTT. This codes for CASRPRTGHQPQHF.

This clone was found once. The gene calls are TRBV15 and TRBJ2-3; 12 nucleotides line up with TRBD2. Germline-derived CDR1 and CDR2 are LNHNV and YYDKDF (reference sequence). J was trimmed by 2 bases and V by 0 bases; bases with no gene match: 6. The CDR3 is made up of 18 amino acids. CDR3 DNA sequence: TGTGCCACCAGCAGAGATCGAGGACTAGCGGGACCCACAGATACGCAGTATTTT. It yields the protein CATSRDRGLAGPTDTQYF.

This clone was counted between two and nine times. The chain uses TRBV7-8 and TRBJ2-2; tentatively, D is TRBD1 (6 bases). The CDR3 has 15 amino acids. Trimming left V 5 bases short and J 5 bases short, with 15 bases between. Germline CDR1 and CDR2: SGHVS and FQNEAQ. CDR3 residues: CASSPGRGETGELFF. The DNA of the CDR3 is TGTGCCAGCAGCCCCGGCAGGGGAGAGACCGGGGAGCTGTTTTTT.

This clone was counted between two and nine times. The chain combines TRBV29-1 with TRBJ2-7; TRBD1 matches at 8 bases. Germline-derived CDR1 and CDR2 are SQVTM and ANQGSEA. The CDR3 is 14 amino acids. With V trimmed by 3 bases and J by 1 base, 5 bases remained unmatched. In nucleotides, the CDR3 is TGCAGCGTTGATTTGACAGGGGATTCCTACGAGCAGTACTTC. Its translation is CSVDLTGDSYEQYF.

The rearrangement links TRBV13 to TRBJ2-7, with TRBD2 matching 9 bases. CDR3 length equals 18 residues. V shed 1 base, J shed 7 bases, and the junction held 17 bases outside the gene matches. CDR1 and CDR2 (germline): PRHDT, FYEKMQ (reference sequence). The CDR3 protein is CASSLVASGTGRMEEQYF. CDR3 coding DNA: TGTGCCAGCAGCTTAGTTGCTAGCGGGACCGGAAGGATGGAGGAGCAGTACTTC.

The V gene is TRBV27, the J gene TRBJ1-1, with D possibly matching TRBD1 (5 bases). CDR3 length equals 14 residues. Germline CDR1 is MNHEY and CDR2 is SMNVEV (reference sequence). V lost 10 bases and J lost 4, with 19 bases in between. CDR3 in DNA: TGTGCCACAGCACCACTGGGGGATCCCACTGAAGCTTTCTTT. Protein: CATAPLGDPTEAFF.

The chain is built from TRBV5-5 and TRBJ2-2, with 8 nucleotides matching TRBD1. Germline V gives CDR1 SGHKS, CDR2 YYEKEE (reference sequence). CDR3 size: 16 residues. J lost 4 bases, V lost 7 bases, and 12 bases had no gene match. The CDR3 is CASFPGTGLFTGELFF. The CDR3 DNA is TGTGCCAGCTTCCCGGGGACAGGCCTCTTCACCGGGGAGCTGTTTTTT.

This chain links TRBV30 with TRBJ1-1; 8 bases fit TRBD1. V lost 3 bases, J lost 4 bases, and 10 bases stayed unmatched. This CDR3 spans 15 amino acids. CDR1 is GTSNPN, CDR2 SVGIG, per germline (reference sequence). Written as DNA, the CDR3 is TGTGCCTGGAGCCCGGACAGGGCGTCGACCACTGAAGCTTTCTTT. Its translation is CAWSPDRASTTEAFF.

The chain has TRBV4-3 and TRBJ2-2; weak D call: TRBD2 (5 bases). The germline V gene has CDR1 LGHNA and CDR2 YSLEER. The CDR3 sequence is 14 residues long. Trimming took 3 bases from V and 5 from J, leaving 10 bases between them. As DNA, the CDR3 is TGCGCCAGCAGCCACCGACCGGGAACCGGGGAGCTGTTTTTT. Encoded protein: CASSHRPGTGELFF.

CDR3: CASSSRLAGGSETQYF. CDR3 bases: TGTGCCAGCAGCTCACGACTAGCGGGAGGTTCAGAGACCCAGTACTTC. V is TRBV7-2 and J is TRBJ2-5, with 13 bases aligning to TRBD2. Trimming at V came to 4 bases and at J to 4 bases, leaving 6 bases not matched to a gene. The CDR3 sequence is 16 residues long. The germline V gene has CDR1 SGHTA and CDR2 FQGNSA. The variable domain in full, with the rest retrieved from reference TRBV7-2 and TRBJ2-5, is GAGVSQSPSNKVTEKGKDVELRCDPISGHTALYWYRQSLGQGLEFLIYFQGNSAPDKSGLPSDRFSAERTGGSVSTLTIQRTQQEDSAVYLCASSSRLAGGSETQYFGPGTRLLVL.

The rearrangement joins TRBV6-5 to TRBJ1-5; no firm D call. The germline V gene has CDR1 MNHEY and CDR2 SVGAGI. V shed 0 bases and J shed 7 bases, with 7 bases lying between them. CDR3 length: 13 amino acids. This chain's CDR3 is CASSYSYGQPQHF. CDR3 bases: TGTGCCAGCAGTTACTCTTACGGGCAGCCCCAGCATTTT.

This clone was detected a few times. The identical CDR3 is also encoded by other nucleotide sequences in the sample. V is TRBV27 and J is TRBJ1-1; D unclear. The germline V and J ends were trimmed by 3 bases and 1 base, with 6 bases remaining between them. Germline V gene lookup returns CDR1 MNHEY and CDR2 SMNVEV (reference sequence). CDR3 length: 13 amino acids. CDR3 in DNA: TGTGCCAGCAGTTTGGCCGCGAACACTGAAGCTTTCTTT. Its protein product is CASSLAANTEAFF.

The rearrangement uses TRBV27 and TRBJ2-7; the D gene could be TRBD1 or TRBD2 (6 bases each). From germline, CDR1 is MNHEY and CDR2 SMNVEV (reference sequence). V was shortened by 7 bases and J by 2 bases, with 15 bases between the two germline ends. CDR3 size: 14 residues. The CDR3 DNA follows: TGTGCCAGCAAGACCGGGGGCTTTCCCTACGAGCAGTACTTC. Translating gives CASKTGGFPYEQYF.

The V call is TRBV28, the J call TRBJ2-1; D is undetermined. The CDR3 totals 11 residues. Trimming shortened V by 5 bases and J by 10 bases, and 9 bases separated the two germline ends. Germline loops: CDR1 MDHEN, CDR2 SYDVKM. CDR3 nucleotides: TGTGCCAGCAGTCCCTCGTCCGAGCAGTTCTTC. Its translation: CASSPSSEQFF.

The gene calls are TRBV27 and TRBJ2-5; tentatively, D is TRBD1 (6 bases). Trimming shortened V by 6 bases and J by 4 bases, and 12 bases separated the two germline ends. The CDR3 consists of 13 residues. Germline CDR1 and CDR2: MNHEY and SMNVEV (reference sequence). The CDR3 DNA is TGTGCCAGCAGGAAAACCAGGGGAGAGACCCAGTACTTC. Translated, it gives CASRKTRGETQYF.

V and J are TRBV5-6 and TRBJ1-5; D gene unclear. Germline V gene lookup returns CDR1 SGHDT and CDR2 YYEEEE. The V gene lost 0 bases and the J gene lost 9 bases, with 13 bases spanning the gap. The CDR3 has 14 residues. The DNA of the CDR3 is TGTGCCAGCAGCTTGGTACGGGCGGGCGCGCCCCAGCATTTT. Its translation is CASSLVRAGAPQHF.

The chain links TRBV2 to TRBJ1-5, with TRBD1 as a possible D gene (5 bases). The germline gives CDR1 SNHLY, CDR2 FYNNEI. The V end lost 2 bases, the J end lost 1 base, and 9 bases lay between the germline ends. The CDR3 length is 15 residues. CDR3 residues: CASSESGFSNQPQHF. The CDR3 region has the DNA TGTGCCAGCAGTGAATCAGGGTTCAGCAATCAGCCCCAGCATTTT.

V gene TRBV28 combines with J gene TRBJ2-5, with 8 bases identical to TRBD2. Trimming took 4 bases from V and 5 from J; bases not matched to a gene: 3. This CDR3 is built from 13 residues. Germline V gene data show CDR1 as MDHEN and CDR2 as SYDVKM. CDR3 DNA: TGTGCCAGCAGTTACCGGACTAGCGAGACCCAGTACTTC. Translation: CASSYRTSETQYF.

The rearrangement uses TRBV4-2 and TRBJ2-7; D may be TRBD2 (5 bases). With 1 base removed from V and 1 base from J, the gap between germline ends came to 14 bases. The CDR3 is made up of 16 amino acids. Germline CDR1 LGHNA, CDR2 YNFKEQ. CDR3 coding DNA: TGTGCCAGCAGCCAAGTAACGGGGAGTGGGTCCTACGAGCAGTACTTC. Its protein is CASSQVTGSGSYEQYF.

This chain uses TRBV7-2 with TRBJ2-1; the D gene is possibly TRBD1 (6 bases). CDR1 and CDR2 from the germline V gene are SGHTA and FQGNSA. The CDR3 has 15 residues. V was cut by 3 bases and J by 8 bases, with 17 bases left in between. Here the CDR3 reads CASSFYRERGYEQFF. DNA for the CDR3: TGTGCCAGCAGCTTCTACAGGGAAAGGGGATATGAGCAGTTCTTC.

The rearrangement uses TRBV11-2 and TRBJ2-3, with no clear D. V was clipped by 2 bases and J by 2 bases, with 8 bases between them. CDR1 SGHAT and CDR2 FQNNGV come from the germline V gene. This CDR3 has 14 residues. CDR3 residues: CASSLSPPTDTQYF. The CDR3 bases are TGTGCCAGCAGCTTAAGTCCCCCCACAGATACGCAGTATTTT.

This sequence joins TRBV6-1 and TRBJ2-7; 9 bases match TRBD1. This CDR3 has 15 amino acids. From germline, CDR1 is MNHNS and CDR2 SASEGT. V lost 2 bases, J lost 3 bases, and 5 bases stayed unmatched. The CDR3 sequence: CASSEPGTGYYEQYF. In DNA form, the CDR3 reads TGTGCCAGCAGTGAACCGGGGACAGGGTACTACGAGCAGTACTTC.